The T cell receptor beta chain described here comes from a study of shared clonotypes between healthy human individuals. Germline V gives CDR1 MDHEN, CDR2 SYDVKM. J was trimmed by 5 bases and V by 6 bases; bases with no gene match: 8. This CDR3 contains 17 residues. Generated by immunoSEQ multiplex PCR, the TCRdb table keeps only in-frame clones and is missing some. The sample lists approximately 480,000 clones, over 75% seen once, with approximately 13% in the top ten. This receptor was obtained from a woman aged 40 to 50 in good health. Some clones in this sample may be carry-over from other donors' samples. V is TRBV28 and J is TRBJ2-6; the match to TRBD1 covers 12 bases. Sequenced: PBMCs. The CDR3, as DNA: TGTGCCAGCAGCTACGGGACAGGGGGCCTATGGGCCAACGTCCTGACTTTC. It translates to CASSYGTGGLWANVLTF.